The sequence of this T cell receptor (beta chain) was determined in a study of blood T cell repertoires in COVID-19. The overall study: The samples span acute and convalescent COVID-19 from the United States, Italy and Spain. Sources were T cells, B-cell-depleted T cells, or PBMCs; the material itself was cDNA or gDNA.

Trimming removed 2 bases from V and 4 bases from J, with 6 bases in between. Germline values: CDR1 LNHDA, CDR2 SQIVND (reference sequence). The CDR3 runs 13 residues. Per the original data handling: Amplification of reference gene primers provided the estimated nucleated cell counts. The protocol was immunoSEQ multiplex PCR, while the TCRdb copy is restricted to in-frame clones and leaves out a portion. V and J calls plus clone size are reproduced from that table; the DNA served to infer D and trimming. The sample has 90,000 to 120,000 clones, approximately 89% seen once. This receptor was identified in a man between 60 and 75 years old with acute or convalescent COVID-19. This rearrangement joins TRBV19 to TRBJ2-1; D gene uncertain. The sequenced material came from peripheral blood. CDR3: CASSIIDYNEQFF. The CDR3 DNA sequence: TGTGCCAGTAGTATAATAGATTACAATGAGCAGTTCTTC.